This T cell receptor (beta chain) was identified in a study of T cells in Graves' hyperthyroidism and ophthalmopathy. TCR beta CDR3 sequences were amplified from RNA transcripts. HTBI primers drove first-round RT-PCR of the TCR CDR3. TCRdb passed the multiplex PCR reads through MiXCR, listing each CDR3 protein once. The sample includes about 640,000 distinct CDR3 sequences, about 45% seen only once; the top ten take about 7%. In the case of this clonotype: The target antigen is unknown.

Study-level findings and limits: Through a model of 13 V-J features, ophthalmopathy was separated from stable hyperthyroidism. Ophthalmopathy was identified by the model a median approximately 6.4 months ahead of onset. Most clonotypes expanded in the thyroid (above 0.001) were also present in blood.

The source is an adult man with Graves' disease, either hyperthyroidism or ophthalmopathy (not recorded which). The sequencing sample was made of peripheral blood or thyroid tissue (not recorded which).

The CDR3: CASRRAGTGNEKLFF. CDR3 bases: TGTGCCAGCAGAAGGGCCGGGACAGGGAATGAAAAACTGTTTTTT. The chain joins TRBV5-6 to TRBJ1-4; 9 positions match TRBD1. This CDR3 comprises 15 residues. Germline V gives CDR1 SGHDT, CDR2 YYEEEE. V shed 5 bases, J shed 5 bases, and the junction held 7 bases outside the gene matches.